Presented here are 29 T cell receptor beta chains from one specimen sequenced in a study of identical twins. MiXCR, applied by TCRdb to the 5' RACE reads, yields one record per CDR3 protein. The sample lists some 500,000 distinct CDR3 sequences, roughly an eighth occurring once. These data were likewise used in another study, on yellow fever vaccine responses in identical twins.

Input material: CD4+ T cells sorted from blood. Receptor source: a woman aged 18-29 years in good health.

The gene calls are TRBV3-1 and TRBJ2-3; D ambiguous. Deletions cut 3 bases from V and 6 bases from J, with 10 bases between. Germline assignment: CDR1 LGHDT and CDR2 YNNKEL (reference sequence). The CDR3 contains 13 residues. The DNA of the CDR3 is TGTGCCAGCAGCCAGAAGGGTCGGGATACGCAGTATTTT. As protein: CASSQKGRDTQYF.

This clonotype was recorded many times. The chain joins TRBV7-9 to TRBJ1-1; 10 bases agree with TRBD1. This CDR3 has 14 amino acids. Germline values: CDR1 SEHNR, CDR2 FQNEAQ (reference sequence). J was trimmed by 6 bases and V by 4 bases; bases with no gene match: 5. The CDR3 nucleotides are TGTGCCAGCAGCTCCCGACAGGGGGCGGCTGAAGCTTTCTTT. This translates into CASSSRQGAAEAFF.

This clonotype was seen a handful of times. The V gene is TRBV6-2 or TRBV6-3, the J gene TRBJ2-7, with D possibly TRBD2 on 6 matching bases. The CDR3 length is 15 residues. The V end was cut by 7 bases, the J end by 6 bases, with 22 bases between. CDR1 is MNHEY, CDR2 SVGEGT, per germline. The CDR3 DNA sequence: TGTGCCAGCAAGGAAGGAGGGGTCTTTGCTGTCGAGCAGTACTTC. Translation gives CASKEGGVFAVEQYF.

This clonotype has a count of ten or more. CDR3 loop: CASSPPGQGYTEAFF. As DNA, the CDR3 is TGTGCCAGCAGCCCACCGGGACAGGGCTACACTGAAGCTTTCTTT. The V call is TRBV5-4, the J call TRBJ1-1; 9 bases align to TRBD1. This CDR3 spans 15 amino acids. V shed 4 bases and J 3 bases; nucleotides not matched to a gene: 7. Per the germline V gene, CDR1 is SGHNT and CDR2 is YYREEE (reference sequence).

The chain joins TRBV11-2 to TRBJ2-1; a weak D match, TRBD2 (5 bases). V gave up 5 bases and J gave up 5 bases, with 13 bases separating them. The germline gives CDR1 SGHAT, CDR2 FQNNGV. The CDR3 contains 14 residues. The CDR3 region has the DNA TGTGCCAGCAGCCCGGGGTTACTCAACAATGAGCAGTTCTTC. This gives the protein CASSPGLLNNEQFF.

This clonotype was found a few times. The V call is TRBV29-1, the J call TRBJ2-7, with 11 bases fitting TRBD2. Germline loops: CDR1 SQVTM, CDR2 ANQGSEA. The length of the CDR3 is 13 residues. V dropped 4 bases and J dropped 7; count of bases not matched to a gene: 6. The CDR3 region has the DNA TGCAGCGTTGGACTAGCGGGGACAGGGGAGCAGTACTTC. The encoded protein is CSVGLAGTGEQYF.

Details on this clonotype: It may be a read error: a sequence one base away is much more abundant. The chain is built from TRBV4-2 and TRBJ2-1, with D hard to call. Trimming removed 8 bases from V and 0 bases from J, with 14 bases in between. From germline, CDR1 is LGHNA and CDR2 YNFKEQ. The CDR3 is 15 residues long. CDR3 in amino acids: CASGLRHSSYNEQFF. CDR3 nucleotides: TGTGCCAGCGGCCTAAGGCACAGCTCCTACAATGAGCAGTTCTTC.

This clonotype has a handful of counts. The gene calls are TRBV28 and TRBJ2-7, with no clear D. The CDR3 runs 14 residues. Germline loops: CDR1 MDHEN, CDR2 SYDVKM. Trimming took 5 bases from V and 2 from J, leaving 13 bases between them. CDR3 coding DNA: TGTGCCAGCAGTCCAAATGGTATGGCCTACGAGCAGTACTTC. Protein product: CASSPNGMAYEQYF.

A few counts support this clonotype. This rearrangement joins TRBV7-9 to TRBJ2-3; D tentatively fits TRBD1 or TRBD2 (5 bases each). Trimming pared 1 base from V and 7 bases from J, leaving 18 bases between. CDR3 length equals 16 residues. CDR1 and CDR2 (germline): SEHNR, FQNEAQ (reference sequence). CDR3 sequence (DNA): TGTGCCAGCAGCTTAGTAGGCCGGGACCGCCAGAATACGCAGTATTTT. Its translation: CASSLVGRDRQNTQYF.

This clonotype was recorded a few times. V is TRBV5-1 and J is TRBJ2-1; possible D gene TRBD1, 6 bases. V was cut by 0 bases and J by 0 bases, with 19 bases left in between. The CDR3 consists of 19 residues. The germline CDR1 and CDR2 sequences are SGHRS and YFSETQ. The CDR3: CASSLGANPTGRSYNEQFF. The CDR3 nucleotides are TGCGCCAGCAGCTTGGGGGCGAACCCGACAGGACGCTCCTACAATGAGCAGTTCTTC.

As DNA, the CDR3 is TGTGCCAGCAGCGTTCAAAACATTCAGTACTTC. Protein product: CASSVQNIQYF. This chain connects TRBV3-1 to TRBJ2-4; D gene ambiguous. The germline gives CDR1 LGHDT, CDR2 YNNKEL (reference sequence). The CDR3 totals 11 residues. V lost 5 bases, J lost 5 bases, and 4 bases lay in between.

This clonotype was seen only once. The chain is built from TRBV6-1 and TRBJ2-2; D assignment may be TRBD1 or TRBD2 (6 bases each). Trimming cost V 6 bases and J 4 bases, with 18 bases left between them. The CDR3 totals 16 residues. Germline CDR1 and CDR2: MNHNS and SASEGT. This CDR3 is CASSDPAEGGTGELFF. In DNA, the CDR3 is TGTGCCAGCAGCGACCCAGCGGAGGGGGGCACCGGGGAGCTGTTTTTT.

The sample holds a few counts of this clonotype. V and J are TRBV19 and TRBJ1-1; D gene unclear. This CDR3 is built from 13 residues. CDR1 and CDR2 (germline): LNHDA, SQIVND (reference sequence). Deletions cut 4 bases from V and 3 bases from J, with 9 bases between. The CDR3 DNA sequence: TGTGCCAGTAGTAGATCCGTTGACACTGAAGCTTTCTTT. It translates to CASSRSVDTEAFF.

This clonotype came up a few times. The chain is built from TRBV6-5 and TRBJ2-7, with 7 bases that match TRBD1. Germline loops: CDR1 MNHEY, CDR2 SVGAGI. J lost 4 bases, V lost 0 bases, and 6 bases had no gene match. The CDR3 runs to 15 residues. The DNA for the CDR3 is TGTGCCAGCAGTTACTCGTCGCGACAGGGTTACGAGCAGTACTTC. The encoded protein is CASSYSSRQGYEQYF.

The chain combines TRBV7-9 with TRBJ2-2, with 10 bases identical to TRBD1. Germline V gives CDR1 SEHNR, CDR2 FQNEAQ (reference sequence). This CDR3 comprises 15 residues. The V gene end was trimmed by 5 bases and the J gene end by 4 bases; junction bases not matched to a gene: 4. The CDR3 DNA follows: TGTGCCAGCAGCGTCGGGACAGGGGTCACCGGGGAGCTGTTTTTT. This codes for CASSVGTGVTGELFF.

V usage is TRBV5-5 and J usage is TRBJ2-3; either TRBD1 or TRBD2 may supply D (6 bases each). The V gene's germline CDR1 is SGHKS and CDR2 YYEKEE (reference sequence). This CDR3 region has 16 residues. The V and J ends lost 0 bases and 5 bases respectively, with 16 bases between them. CDR3 in amino acids: CASSLDAGGRGDTQYF. The CDR3 DNA reads as TGTGCCAGCAGCTTGGACGCCGGGGGCAGAGGAGATACGCAGTATTTT.

This clonotype has only a few counts. This chain uses TRBV20-1 with TRBJ2-5; no definite D call. Trimming took 6 bases from V and 5 from J, leaving 10 bases between them. CDR3 size: 11 residues. Germline CDR1 DFQATT, CDR2 SNEGSKA (reference sequence). CDR3 sequence (DNA): TGCAGTGCCCCCCAGTTGGAGACCCAGTACTTC. Translation gives CSAPQLETQYF.

In this sample, this clonotype turned up a few times. The chain has TRBV29-1 and TRBJ2-5; TRBD1 matches 8 bases. CDR1 and CDR2 (germline): SQVTM, ANQGSEA. The CDR3 is 12 amino acids. The V gene end was trimmed by 7 bases and the J gene end by 5 bases; junction bases not matched to a gene: 6. CDR3 loop: CSGRGDRETQYF. Here the CDR3 DNA reads TGCAGCGGGAGGGGGGACAGGGAGACCCAGTACTTC.

The chain employs TRBV12-3 or TRBV12-4 and TRBJ2-5; D unresolved. The CDR3 is 13 residues long. V lost 5 bases, J lost 5 bases, and 12 bases lay in between. CDR3 bases: TGTGCCAGCAGTCGCCTATTGGGGGAGACCCAGTACTTC. Encoded protein: CASSRLLGETQYF.

A few counts support this clonotype. The gene calls are TRBV20-1 and TRBJ2-7; 8 bases match TRBD1. This CDR3 contains 13 residues. Germline CDR1 and CDR2: DFQATT and SNEGSKA (reference sequence). Trimming at V came to 6 bases and at J to 5 bases, leaving 9 bases not matched to a gene. The CDR3 spells CSARRTGINEQYF. Written as DNA, the CDR3 is TGCAGTGCCCGGAGGACAGGGATAAACGAGCAGTACTTC.

This clonotype was recorded a few times. The chain is built from TRBV20-1 and TRBJ1-2, with no clear D. Trimming removed 6 bases at V and 2 bases at J, with 10 bases between. Germline loops: CDR1 DFQATT, CDR2 SNEGSKA (reference sequence). The CDR3 contains 12 residues. The CDR3: CSATPANYGYTF. The CDR3 region has the DNA TGCAGTGCAACTCCAGCGAACTATGGCTACACCTTC.

The chain couples TRBV28 to TRBJ2-2, with 7 bases matching TRBD2. CDR3 length: 18 residues. The junction had 10 bases not matched to a gene; V was cut back by 2 bases and J by 1 base. Germline V gene sequence: CDR1 MDHEN, CDR2 SYDVKM. This CDR3 reads CASSLTGGSIVNTGELFF. For the CDR3, the DNA is TGTGCCAGCAGTTTAACGGGCGGGAGTATCGTGAACACCGGGGAGCTGTTTTTT.

This clonotype was seen a handful of times. The V and J genes are TRBV20-1 and TRBJ2-3; a weak D match, TRBD1 (7 bases). The CDR3 contains 16 residues. Germline loops: CDR1 DFQATT, CDR2 SNEGSKA (reference sequence). V shed 6 bases and J shed 1 base, with 20 bases lying between them. CDR3 residues: CSADSDREARTDTQYF. The DNA of the CDR3 is TGCAGTGCAGATTCAGACAGGGAGGCTCGCACAGATACGCAGTATTTT.

This clonotype was seen more than once but under ten times. This rearrangement joins TRBV3-1 to TRBJ1-2; 9 bases fit TRBD1. Germline V gene data show CDR1 as LGHDT and CDR2 as YNNKEL (reference sequence). The length of the CDR3 is 13 residues. V was clipped by 7 bases and J by 4 bases; unmatched bases: 4. The CDR3 region has the DNA TGTGCCAGCACCGGGACAGGGACCTATGGCTACACCTTC. Translating it yields CASTGTGTYGYTF.

The rearrangement joins TRBV9 to TRBJ2-1, with 13 positions matching TRBD2. Germline CDR1 is SGDLS and CDR2 is YYNGEE. The J segment lost 4 bases and the V segment lost 3 bases, leaving 4 bases of the junction unmatched. The CDR3 covers 16 residues. The CDR3 reads CASSETSGGLYNEQFF. The CDR3 DNA reads TGTGCCAGCAGCGAGACTAGCGGGGGGCTATACAATGAGCAGTTCTTC. Drawing the rest from reference TRBV9 and TRBJ2-1, the complete variable domain is DSGVTQTPKHLITATGQRVTLRCSPRSGDLSVYWYQQSLDQGLQFLIQYYNGEERAKGNILERFSAQQFPDLHSELNLSSLELGDSALYFCASSETSGGLYNEQFFGPGTRLTVL.

The rearrangement joins TRBV13 to TRBJ2-7, with D tentatively TRBD1 or TRBD2 (5 bases each). In germline, CDR1 is PRHDT, CDR2 FYEKMQ (reference sequence). V was clipped by 3 bases and J by 0 bases, with 12 bases between them. The CDR3 contains 15 residues. The CDR3 here is CASSFRGPSSYEQYF. CDR3 nucleotides: TGTGCCAGCAGCTTTCGGGGCCCTAGCTCCTACGAGCAGTACTTC.

This chain links TRBV6-1 with TRBJ2-7, with a possible D match to TRBD1 (7 bases). V was pared by 8 bases and J by 7 bases, with 21 bases between. The CDR3 totals 14 residues. Per the germline V gene, CDR1 is MNHNS and CDR2 is SASEGT. The CDR3 nucleotides are TGTGCCAGCTCCGGGGCAGGGGGGAAGGCGGAGCAGTACTTC. This encodes CASSGAGGKAEQYF.

This clonotype was seen a few times. CDR3 in DNA: TGTGCCAGCAGCCGATCTCCAGGGGGCGATGGCTATGGCTACACCTTC. Translated, it gives CASSRSPGGDGYGYTF. The rearrangement uses TRBV4-2 and TRBJ1-2, with TRBD1 matching 8 bases. The CDR3 consists of 16 residues. The V segment lost 4 bases and the J segment 4 bases; nucleotides outside the gene matches: 11. Germline CDR1 reads LGHNA; CDR2 reads YNFKEQ.

There are many counts of this clonotype. The chain is built from TRBV7-2 and TRBJ2-1, with 7 positions matching TRBD2. V trimming: 8 bases; J trimming: 6 bases; junction bases outside the gene matches: 7. This CDR3 contains 13 residues. The germline V gene encodes CDR1 SGHTA and CDR2 FQGNSA. The CDR3 DNA is TGTGCCAGCGGGGAGGGACCACTCAATGAGCAGTTCTTC. This codes for CASGEGPLNEQFF.